A selection of T cell receptor beta chains follows, all from one sample in a study of Graves' ophthalmopathy and Graves' hyperthyroidism. TCRdb redid the calling of the multiplex PCR reads with MiXCR, one entry per CDR3 protein. The sample yields over 500,000 distinct CDR3 sequences, 20% to 25% seen once. Specimen: peripheral blood. The receptors here all came from a woman aged 18 to 35 with stable Graves' hyperthyroidism. Some clones in this sample may be carry-over from other donors' samples. CDR3s include the opening cysteine and the closing phenylalanine or tryptophan. The D gene is left open where the match is weak. Expanded clones get a size class; other rows say once, few or many, or leave the size out.

j_call,d_call,clone_size,v_call,cdr3_nt,cdr3_aa
TRBJ1-2,NA,NA,TRBV6-1,TGTGCCAGCAGCAACCAGGGTGGAGATAACTATGGCTTCACCTTC,CASSNQGGDNYGFTF
TRBJ1-3,TRBD1,NA,TRBV6-1,TGTGCCAGCAGTGAAGCTACAGGGGGCATCTCTGGAAACACTATATATTTT,CASSEATGGISGNTIYF
TRBJ2-5,NA,many,TRBV6-1,TGTGCCAGCAGTGAACCTACACCCCAAGAGACCCAGTACTTC,CASSEPTPQETQYF
TRBJ1-1,NA,NA,TRBV6-2/TRBV6-3,TGTGCCAGCAGTTACGGGACACGAAATCGGAACACTGAAGCTTTCTTT,CASSYGTRNRNTEAFF
TRBJ1-1,NA,many,TRBV6-6,TGTGCCAGCAGTTACGGCGTGGCAGGATTTGAAGCTTTCTTT,CASSYGVAGFEAFF
TRBJ2-2,TRBD1,many,TRBV28,TGTGCCAGCAGTTTCAAACAGGGGGCGGACACCGGGGAGCTGTTTTTT,CASSFKQGADTGELFF
TRBJ1-6,NA,many,TRBV4-1,TGCGCCAGCAGCCAAGTGTTGAAGGGACGAAAGGGATCACCCCTCCACTTT,CASSQVLKGRKGSPLHF
TRBJ2-7,TRBD2,few,TRBV4-2,TGTGCCAGCAGCCTCCTAAGGACTAGCGGGAGAAGCTACGAGCAGTACTTC,CASSLLRTSGRSYEQYF
TRBJ1-1,NA,NA,TRBV11-2,TGTGCCAGCAGTCCCACTGGCTGGGGTACCATGAACACTGAAGCTTTCTTT,CASSPTGWGTMNTEAFF
TRBJ1-1,TRBD1,many,TRBV5-1,TGCGCCAGCAGCTTGTACAGGGGAGGCACTGAAGCTTTCTTT,CASSLYRGGTEAFF
TRBJ2-2,NA,few,TRBV7-3,TGTGCCAGCAGCTCACGGCCCGGATGGAACACCGGGGAGCTGTTTTTT,CASSSRPGWNTGELFF
TRBJ1-2,TRBD1,many,TRBV6-5,TGTGCCAGCAGTTCCGGGACAGGGATGAGCTATGGCTACACCTTC,CASSSGTGMSYGYTF
TRBJ1-2,NA,NA,TRBV28,TGTGCCAGCAGGAAACCCGGGGCCTACGGCGGCTACACCTTC,CASRKPGAYGGYTF
TRBJ1-2,NA,many,TRBV28,TGTGCCAGCAGTTCCTCTGGGGGTTCAAACTATGGCTACACCTTC,CASSSSGGSNYGYTF
TRBJ1-2,NA,NA,TRBV10-3,TGTGCCATCACGGACCAAATCGGGGTTAACTATGGCTACACCTTC,CAITDQIGVNYGYTF
TRBJ2-7,TRBD2,many,TRBV7-9,TGTGCCAGCAGCCGCCACCGCGGGACTAGCGGGAGAGGCTACGAGCAGTACTTC,CASSRHRGTSGRGYEQYF
TRBJ1-1,NA,many,TRBV19,TGTGCCAGTAGAGGACAGAAATTCATGAACACTGAAGCTTTCTTT,CASRGQKFMNTEAFF
TRBJ1-1,TRBD1,once,TRBV28,TGTGCCAGCAGTGCCACAGGGGTCTACTCTGAAGCTTTCTTT,CASSATGVYSEAFF
TRBJ1-1,TRBD1,NA,TRBV28,TGTGCCAGCAGTTTCCTCTTCGGGACAGACCATACTGAAGCTTTCTTT,CASSFLFGTDHTEAFF
TRBJ2-5,NA,many,TRBV6-1,TGTGCCAGCAGTGAACAGGGGGAGGGGGTGGACCAGTACTTC,CASSEQGEGVDQYF
TRBJ1-1,NA,many,TRBV5-6,TGTGCCAGCAGCTTACCGCTAGAGACTTTGAACACTGAAGCTTTCTTT,CASSLPLETLNTEAFF
TRBJ2-7,NA,NA,TRBV12-3/TRBV12-4,TGTGCCAGCACCAGAGACGGCTTCTACGAGCAGTACTTC,CASTRDGFYEQYF
TRBJ2-7,NA,few,TRBV20-1,TGCAGTGCCCATTCCCCCCTACGGAGCTCCTACGAGCAGTACTTC,CSAHSPLRSSYEQYF